Included here is one T cell receptor (beta chain) sequence, with context. Its antigen is currently unknown. The data originate from a study of siplizumab effects on memory and regulatory T cells. This table comes from immunoSEQ multiplex PCR, and its TCRdb copy is limited to in-frame clones, with some not included. The top ten clones hold about 6.7% of a sample with more than 75,000 clones, 93% of them seen once. Study-wide findings and caveats: Proliferating siplizumab-culture Treg suppressive function went unconfirmed.

The sequence was obtained from a human donor in good health. Sequencing input: CD8+ T cells sorted from blood.

This CDR3 is CAWSVASYNEQFF. In DNA, the CDR3 is TGTGCCTGGAGTGTGGCCTCCTACAATGAGCAGTTCTTC. The chain couples TRBV30 to TRBJ2-1; D ambiguous. Looked up from germline, CDR1 is GTSNPN and CDR2 is SVGIG (reference sequence). The CDR3 consists of 13 residues. Deletions cut 0 bases from V and 0 bases from J, with 3 bases between.